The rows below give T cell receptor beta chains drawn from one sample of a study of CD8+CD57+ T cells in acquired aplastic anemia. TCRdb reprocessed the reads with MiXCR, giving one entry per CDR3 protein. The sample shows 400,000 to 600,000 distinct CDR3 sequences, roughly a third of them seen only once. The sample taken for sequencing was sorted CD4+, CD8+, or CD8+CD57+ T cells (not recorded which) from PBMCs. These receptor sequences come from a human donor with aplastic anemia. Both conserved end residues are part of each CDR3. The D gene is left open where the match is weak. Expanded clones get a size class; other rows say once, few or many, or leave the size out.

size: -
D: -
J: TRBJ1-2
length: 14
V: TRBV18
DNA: TGTGCCAGCAGCCAAGATCTTCAGTGGGGGGGCTACACCTTC
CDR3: CASSQDLQWGGYTF

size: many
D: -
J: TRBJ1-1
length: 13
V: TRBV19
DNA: TGTGCCAGTAGTCTCGATGGACAGAGTGAAGCTTTCTTT
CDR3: CASSLDGQSEAFF

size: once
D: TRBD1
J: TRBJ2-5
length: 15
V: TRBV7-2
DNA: TGTGCCAGCAGCCACGGGGGACAGGGGCAAGAGACCCAGTACTTC
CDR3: CASSHGGQGQETQYF

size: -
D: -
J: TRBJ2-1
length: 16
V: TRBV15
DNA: TGTGCCACCAGCAGAGATCGGAGAGACTGGGACAATGAGCAGTTCTTC
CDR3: CATSRDRRDWDNEQFF

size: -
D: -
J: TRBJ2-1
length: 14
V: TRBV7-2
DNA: TGTGCCAGCAGCGGAGGTTGGCAGGACAATGAGCAGTTCTTC
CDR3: CASSGGWQDNEQFF

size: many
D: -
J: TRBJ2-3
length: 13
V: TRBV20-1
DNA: TGCAGTGCTAGAGATTATCGCACAGATACGCAGTATTTT
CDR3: CSARDYRTDTQYF

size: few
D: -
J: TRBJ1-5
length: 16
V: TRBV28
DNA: TGTGCCAGCAGTTCAGGGGCCGTGATGAATGATCAGCCCCAGCATTTT
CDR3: CASSSGAVMNDQPQHF

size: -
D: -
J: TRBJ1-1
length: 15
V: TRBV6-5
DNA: TGTGCCAGCAGTTACTCGTATAGGGCGGACACTGAAGCTTTCTTT
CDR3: CASSYSYRADTEAFF

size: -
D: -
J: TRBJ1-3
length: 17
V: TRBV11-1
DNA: TGTGCCAGCAGCTTTACCCCACAGGGAAACTCTGGAAACACCATATATTTT
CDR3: CASSFTPQGNSGNTIYF

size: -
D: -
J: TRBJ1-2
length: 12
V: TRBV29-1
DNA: TGCAGCGTTGCGCTGGAGGCCTATGGCTACACCTTC
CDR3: CSVALEAYGYTF

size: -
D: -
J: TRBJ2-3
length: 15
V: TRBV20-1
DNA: TGCAGTGCCAGCAGTATGGGGGGGGCCCCAGATACGCAGTATTTT
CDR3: CSASSMGGAPDTQYF

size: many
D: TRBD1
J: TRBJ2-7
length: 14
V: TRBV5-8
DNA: TGTGCCAGCAGCTTGGCGACAGGGCCCTACGAGCAGTACTTC
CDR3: CASSLATGPYEQYF

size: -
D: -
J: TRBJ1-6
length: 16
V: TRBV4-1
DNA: TGCGCCAGCACCAATTTGGCAGGGCCGGGTGGGTGGCCCCTCCACTTT
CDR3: CASTNLAGPGGWPLHF

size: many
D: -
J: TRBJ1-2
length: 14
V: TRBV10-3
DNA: TGTGCCATCAGTCTAGGCCAGGCACTCTATGGCTACACCTTC
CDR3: CAISLGQALYGYTF

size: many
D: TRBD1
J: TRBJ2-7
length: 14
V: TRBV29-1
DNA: TGCAGCGTTGTGGGACAGGGCCTGCGCTACGAGCAGTACTTC
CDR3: CSVVGQGLRYEQYF

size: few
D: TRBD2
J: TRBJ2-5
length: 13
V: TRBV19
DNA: TGTGCCAGTTCTCCGGGACTAGCGGAGACCCAGTACTTC
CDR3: CASSPGLAETQYF

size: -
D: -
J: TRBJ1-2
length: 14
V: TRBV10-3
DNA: TGTGCCATCAGTTCGGGCCGGGGGGAGAGTGGCTACACCTTC
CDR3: CAISSGRGESGYTF

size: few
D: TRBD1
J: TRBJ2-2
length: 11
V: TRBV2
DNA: TGTGCCAGCAGTTCGGGACAGGGGGCGATTTTT
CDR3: CASSSGQGAIF

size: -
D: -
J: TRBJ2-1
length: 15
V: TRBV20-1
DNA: TGCAGTGCAAACAGCGGGCGTAGCTCCTACAATGAGCAGTTCTTC
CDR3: CSANSGRSSYNEQFF

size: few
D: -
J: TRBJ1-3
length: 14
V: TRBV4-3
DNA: TGCGCCAGCAGCCAAGATCATGGCGGGACAATAATATATTTT
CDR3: CASSQDHGGTIIYF

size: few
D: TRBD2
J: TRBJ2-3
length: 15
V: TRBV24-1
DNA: TGTGCCAGCTCACCGCAAGCGGGGGGCGGCGCTACGCAGTATTTT
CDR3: CASSPQAGGGATQYF

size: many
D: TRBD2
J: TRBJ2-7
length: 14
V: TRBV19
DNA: TGTGCCAGTAAGAGGGCTAGCGGATCTTGGGAGCAGTACTTC
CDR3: CASKRASGSWEQYF

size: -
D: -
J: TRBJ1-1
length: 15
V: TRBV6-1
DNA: TGTGCCAGCAGCGATTATAGCAGGGGAGGGACTGAAGCTTTCTTT
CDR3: CASSDYSRGGTEAFF

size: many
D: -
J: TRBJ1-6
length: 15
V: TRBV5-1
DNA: TGCGCCAGCAGCTTGGCCGGCAGGGGAAATTCACCCCTCCACTTT
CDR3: CASSLAGRGNSPLHF

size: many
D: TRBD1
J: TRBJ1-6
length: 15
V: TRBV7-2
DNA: TGTGCCAGCAGTCAGTCACAGGGGGGTAATTCACCCCTCCACTTT
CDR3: CASSQSQGGNSPLHF

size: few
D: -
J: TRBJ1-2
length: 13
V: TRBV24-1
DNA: TGTGCCGTCTCAAGCGGCGACGCTAGTGGCTACACCTTC
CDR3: CAVSSGDASGYTF

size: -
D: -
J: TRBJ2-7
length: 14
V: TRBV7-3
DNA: TGTGCCAGCAGCCCCGCCGGGACAACCTACGAGCAGTACTTC
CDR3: CASSPAGTTYEQYF

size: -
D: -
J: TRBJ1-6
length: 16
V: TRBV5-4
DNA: TGTGCCAGCAGCACCGCGGCCAGCTCCTATAATTCACCCCTCCACTTT
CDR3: CASSTAASSYNSPLHF

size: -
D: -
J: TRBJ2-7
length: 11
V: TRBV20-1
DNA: TGCAGTGCTAGAGGCCCCGGGGAGCAGTACTTC
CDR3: CSARGPGEQYF

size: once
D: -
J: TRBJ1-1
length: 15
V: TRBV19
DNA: TGTGCCAGTAGTATAGAGGCTTCAAGGGAGGCTGAAGCTTTCTTT
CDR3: CASSIEASREAEAFF

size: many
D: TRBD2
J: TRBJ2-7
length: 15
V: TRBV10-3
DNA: TGTGCCATCAGTGTGCTAGCGGGGTTTACCTACGAGCAGTACTTC
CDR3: CAISVLAGFTYEQYF

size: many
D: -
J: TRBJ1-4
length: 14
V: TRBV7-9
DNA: TGTGCCAGCAGCTTGCAGGGGACTAATGAAAAACTGTTTTTT
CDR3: CASSLQGTNEKLFF

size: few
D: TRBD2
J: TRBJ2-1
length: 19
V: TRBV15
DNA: TGTGCCACCAGCAGAGATGTGGGGCCTAGCGGGTTCTCCTACAATGAGCAGTTCTTC
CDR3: CATSRDVGPSGFSYNEQFF

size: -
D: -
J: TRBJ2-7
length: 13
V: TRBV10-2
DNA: TGCGCCACACGAATTCAGCGAGACTACGAGCAGTACTTC
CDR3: CATRIQRDYEQYF